This T cell receptor (beta chain) originates from a study of CD8 T cells in Susac syndrome. V lost 6 bases and J lost 4, with 15 bases in between. CDR3 length: 14 residues. CDR1 is MDHEN and CDR2 is SYDVKM in the germline V gene. With random hexamers, reverse transcription was performed on about 0.5 to 1 ug of RNA. TCRdb passed the immunoSEQ multiplex PCR reads through MiXCR, listing each CDR3 protein once. The table shows roughly 190,000 distinct CDR3 sequences, with about 94% occurring only once. The material sequenced was CD4+ T cells from PBMCs. The chain combines TRBV28 with TRBJ1-2; D is perhaps TRBD1 (5 bases). The TCR was taken from a human donor in good health. The CDR3 loop reads CASRTAWGGYGYTF. CDR3 DNA sequence: TGTGCCAGCAGGACGGCTTGGGGGGGCTATGGCTACACCTTC.